This TCR beta chain was sequenced during a study of follicular helper T cells after annual influenza vaccination. The table came from immunoSEQ multiplex PCR; TCRdb's copy has only in-frame clones and leaves some out. This table has some 15,000 clones, approximately 88% appearing once. This sample's time point: 2014-2015 season, 7 days after vaccination. Cells are cTfh (non-naive CD4+CXCR5+PD-1+), split by ICOS and CD38 into double-positive or double-negative. The CDR3 length is 13 residues. Per germline, CDR1 KGHSH and CDR2 LQKENI. The V gene lost 3 bases and the J gene lost 6 bases, with 8 bases spanning the gap.

The sequence came from an adult who received the influenza vaccine. V and J are TRBV18 and TRBJ1-4, with D perhaps matching TRBD1 (5 bases). This material consisted of CXCR5+ CD38- circulating T follicular helper cells from blood, taken 7 days after influenza vaccination. Specified subset: circulating Tfh, non-naive CD4+CXCR5+PD-1+ (ICOS+CD38+ or ICOS-CD38-). CDR3 nucleotide sequence: TGTGCCAGCTCACCTAGCAGGGATGAAAAACTGTTTTTT. It codes for CASSPSRDEKLFF. Supplemented by reference TRBV18 and TRBJ1-4, the full variable domain reads NAGVMQNPRHLVRRRGQEARLRCSPMKGHSHVYWYRQLPEEGLKFMVYLQKENIIDESGMPKERFSAEFPKEGPSILRIQQVVRGDSAAYFCASSPSRDEKLFFGSGTQLSVL.